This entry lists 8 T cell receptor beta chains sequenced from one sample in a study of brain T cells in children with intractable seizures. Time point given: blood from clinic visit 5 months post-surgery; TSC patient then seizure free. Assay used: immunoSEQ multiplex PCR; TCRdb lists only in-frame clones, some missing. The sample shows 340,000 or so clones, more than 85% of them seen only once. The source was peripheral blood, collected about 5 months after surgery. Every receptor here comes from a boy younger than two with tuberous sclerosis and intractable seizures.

The CDR3 reads CAWDIWGEAFF. CDR3 DNA sequence: TGTGCCTGGGATATTTGGGGGGAAGCTTTCTTT. The V call is TRBV30, the J call TRBJ1-1; TRBD1 is a possible D gene (5 bases). CDR1 is GTSNPN and CDR2 is SVGIG in the germline V gene (reference sequence). The CDR3 loop spans 11 amino acids. Trimming cost V 5 bases and J 8 bases, with 12 bases left between them.

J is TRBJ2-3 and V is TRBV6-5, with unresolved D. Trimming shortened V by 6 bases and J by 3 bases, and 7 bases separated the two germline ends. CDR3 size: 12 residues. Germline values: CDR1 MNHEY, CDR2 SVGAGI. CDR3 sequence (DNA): TGTGCCAGCAGCCTAAATACAGATACGCAGTATTTT. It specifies CASSLNTDTQYF.

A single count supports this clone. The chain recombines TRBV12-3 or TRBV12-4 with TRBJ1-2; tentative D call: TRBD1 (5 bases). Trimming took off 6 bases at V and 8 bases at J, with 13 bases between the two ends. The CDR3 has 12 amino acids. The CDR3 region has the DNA TGTGCCAGCAGCCCGGGGACGGGCGGCTACACCTTC. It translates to CASSPGTGGYTF.

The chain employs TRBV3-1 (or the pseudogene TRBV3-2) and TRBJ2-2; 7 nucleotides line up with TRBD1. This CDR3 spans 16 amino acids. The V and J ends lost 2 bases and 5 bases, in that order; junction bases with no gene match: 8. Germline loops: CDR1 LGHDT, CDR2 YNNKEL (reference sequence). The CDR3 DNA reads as TGTGCCAGCAGCCAATATATCACAGGGGTGACCGGGGAGCTGTTTTTT. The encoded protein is CASSQYITGVTGELFF.

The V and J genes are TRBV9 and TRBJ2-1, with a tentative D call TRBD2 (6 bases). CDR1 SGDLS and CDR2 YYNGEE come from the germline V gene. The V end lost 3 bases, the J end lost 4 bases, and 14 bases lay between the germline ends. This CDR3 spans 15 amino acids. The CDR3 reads CASSGAGRTYNEQFF. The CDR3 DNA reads TGTGCCAGCAGCGGTGCGGGGCGAACATACAATGAGCAGTTCTTC.

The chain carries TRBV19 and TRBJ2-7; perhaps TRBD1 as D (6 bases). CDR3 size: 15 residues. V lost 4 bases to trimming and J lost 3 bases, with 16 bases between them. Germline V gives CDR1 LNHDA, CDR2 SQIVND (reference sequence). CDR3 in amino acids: CASSRTDSTYYEQYF. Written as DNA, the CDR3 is TGTGCCAGTAGTAGGACAGACTCTACCTACTACGAGCAGTACTTC.

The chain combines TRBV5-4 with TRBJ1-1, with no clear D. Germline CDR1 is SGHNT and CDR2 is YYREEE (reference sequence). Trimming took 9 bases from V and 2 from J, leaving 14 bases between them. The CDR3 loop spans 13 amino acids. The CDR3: CATRTGGNTEAFF. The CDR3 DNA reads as TGTGCCACAAGGACGGGAGGAAACACTGAAGCTTTCTTT. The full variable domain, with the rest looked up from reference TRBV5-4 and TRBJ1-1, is ETGVTQSPTHLIKTRGQQVTLRCSSQSGHNTVSWYQQALGQGPQFIFQYYREEENGRGNFPPRFSGLQFPNYSSELNVNALELDDSALYLCATRTGGNTEAFFGQGTRLTVV.

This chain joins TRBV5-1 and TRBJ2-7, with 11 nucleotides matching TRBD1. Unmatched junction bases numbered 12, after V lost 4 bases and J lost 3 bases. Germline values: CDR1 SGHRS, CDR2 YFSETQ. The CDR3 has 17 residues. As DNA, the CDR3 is TGCGCCAGCAGCCTGGGGACAGGGGGTTCCCCCTTCTACGAGCAGTACTTC. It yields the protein CASSLGTGGSPFYEQYF.